This T cell receptor beta chain came from a study of Graves' ophthalmopathy and Graves' hyperthyroidism. Moderate-to-severe activity, CAS at least 3, NOSPECS at least 4 and duration under 3 months characterized donors with ophthalmopathy. Ineligible for inclusion were patients with other autoimmune diseases, uncontrolled infections, pregnancy or lactation. What supplied the PBMCs was roughly 10 ml of fresh peripheral blood. Study-wide points: Between ophthalmopathy and stable hyperthyroidism, a 13-signature model drew a separation with about 85% sensitivity and around 80% specificity.

V was pared by 1 base and J by 1 base, with 3 bases of the junction left unmatched. The germline gives CDR1 MNHNS, CDR2 SASEGT. This CDR3 contains 15 residues. As concerns this clonotype: Its antigen remains unknown.

The TCR beta CDR3 regions underwent amplification from RNA transcripts. HTBI-primed RT-PCR formed the first round, and a multiplex PCR formed the second. One entry per CDR3 protein, called by TCRdb with MiXCR from the multiplex PCR reads. The sample gives some 250,000 distinct CDR3 sequences, about 46% of which show up once; around half is in the top ten. This TCR was sampled from an adult man with Graves' ophthalmopathy. This chain uses TRBV6-1 with TRBJ1-1; 7 positions match TRBD1. Material: peripheral blood. CDR3 sequence: CASSEVGGGNTEAFF. DNA for the CDR3: TGTGCCAGCAGTGAAGTAGGGGGCGGGAACACTGAAGCTTTCTTT.